This T cell receptor beta chain was documented in a study of CD4 T cells in relation to SARS-CoV-2 and coronaviruses. Comment on this clone: Its antigen is not known.

The germline V gene encodes CDR1 SGHTA and CDR2 FQGNSA. Between the trimmed V and J ends, which lost 5 bases and 4 bases, there was a span of 21 bases. The CDR3 runs to 17 residues. Some clones are missing from TCRdb's copy, which holds only in-frame ones; the method was immunoSEQ multiplex PCR. Here the sample spans approximately 43,000 clones, under 90% being singletons. Material for sequencing was naive CD4+ T cells from PBMCs, cultured in vitro. Sample subset: naive CD4+ T cells isolated by negative enrichment. This clonotype was obtained from an adult with COVID-19. The chain has TRBV7-2 and TRBJ1-5; D not certain. CDR3 region: CASSPSGRQWTNQPQHF. The CDR3 coding sequence is TGTGCCAGCAGCCCCTCGGGCCGCCAATGGACTAATCAGCCCCAGCATTTT.